This T cell receptor (beta chain) was recovered during a study of blood T cell repertoires in COVID-19 (TCRdb year 2020). Regarding the research as a whole: Samples covering the acute and convalescent phases of COVID-19 were provided by collaborators in the United States, Italy and Spain. The material from the prospective study consisted of cDNA or gDNA derived from T cells, B-cell-depleted T cells, or PBMCs. Deeply sampled blood TCRbeta repertoires from subjects exposed to, actively infected with, or recovered from COVID-19 were included in the dataset. The repertoires were released in a freely available public database meant as a resource for research on the immune response to SARS-CoV-2. The samples were drawn from two sources: the first 160 participants of the ongoing ImmuneRACE study, and 1,254 subjects contributed by 6 global collaborators. Nearly every sample came with metadata listing a de-identified subject ID, COVID-19 status, age in years and sex. Where available, HLA class I and class II types were obtained from metadata supplied by the sample provider rather than from assay-based typing.

Comment on this clone: Its antigen target is currently unknown. No much larger clone exists at a distance of one base, and base qualities are not known.

Results and caveats for the whole study, not just this receptor: The quantity of clinical and demographic metadata differed by source and by participant and was supplied without curation.

Here V drops 3 bases and J drops 4 bases, and the junction holds 7 bases not matched to any gene. Counted from cysteine to phenylalanine, this CDR3 has 16 amino acids. CDR3 DNA is the only sequence kept; it has 48 bases, read in frame from the first base. From the germline V gene, CDR1 is SGHNT and CDR2 is YENEEA. Each collaborating institution followed its own protocols to collect whole blood in K2EDTA tubes. Collaborator samples were shipped for TCRbeta analysis as frozen whole blood, isolated PBMCs, or DNA extracted from either sample type. TCRbeta CDR3 regions were amplified from genomic DNA using the immunoSEQ Assay, a bias-controlled multiplex PCR. The study's processing was this. Within the assay, amplification of reference gene primers was used to estimate how many nucleated cells each sample contained. To quantify the absolute abundance of each unique TCRbeta CDR3 rearrangement, sequence reads were collapsed and filtered. For each sample, productive Simpson clonality was calculated by taking the square root of Simpson's diversity index across productive rearrangements. As stored in TCRdb, this immuneACCESS dataset retains in-frame rearrangements with V and J assigned. A fraction of the clones does not appear; measured against another copy, unresolved V genes explain less than half of the discrepancy, and the remainder lacks a known reason. V, J and clone size derive from that table, while D and trimming were established from the DNA sequence. The sample contains 120,000 or so clones, approximately 87% of them found a single time. Approximately 8% of the sample is taken by the ten largest.

What was sequenced was peripheral blood. This clonotype originated in a man aged 50 to 60 with acute or convalescent COVID-19. The chain joins TRBV11-3 to TRBJ2-1, with 9 bases aligning to TRBD2. The bases are TGTGCCAGCAGCTTGGTCGGTCTAGCGGGGTACAATGAGCAGTTCTTC. This is translated as CASSLVGLAGYNEQFF. With all but the CDR3 taken from the reference TRBV11-3 and TRBJ2-1 genes, the full variable domain is: EAGVVQSPRYKIIEKKQPVAFWCNPISGHNTLYWYLQNLGQGPELLIRYENEEAVDDSQLPKDRFSAERLKGVDSTLKIQPAELGDSAVYLCASSLVGLAGYNEQFFGPGTRLTVL.